Shown below are 17 T cell receptor beta chains from a single sample sequenced in a study of technical replicates of blood from a few donors. The table came from immunoSEQ multiplex PCR; TCRdb's copy has only in-frame clones and leaves some out. The repertoire holds approximately 95,000 clones, with about 95% as singletons. The sample consisted of T cells isolated from PBMCs. All receptors come from a human donor in good health.

CDR3 coding DNA: TGTGCCAGCAGCTTAAGCGGGACGACAGATACGCAGTATTTT. Its translation: CASSLSGTTDTQYF. The V and J genes are TRBV7-2 and TRBJ2-3; 7 bases match TRBD2. The V gene's germline CDR1 is SGHTA and CDR2 FQGNSA. There are 14 residues in the CDR3. Unmatched junction bases numbered 2, after V lost 2 bases and J lost 3 bases.

In this sample, this clone turned up a few times. The chain has TRBV10-1 and TRBJ1-1; D is undetermined. Germline V lookup: CDR1 WNHNN, CDR2 SYGVQD (reference sequence). CDR3 size: 13 residues. V was trimmed by 4 bases and J by 1 base, leaving 7 bases between them. The CDR3 DNA follows: TGCGCCAGCAGTGTGGCCCGGAACACTGAAGCTTTCTTT. Translating it yields CASSVARNTEAFF.

The gene calls are TRBV9 and TRBJ2-7; D gene unclear. The germline V and J ends were trimmed by 4 bases and 0 bases, with 11 bases remaining between them. There are 14 residues in the CDR3. In germline, CDR1 is SGDLS, CDR2 YYNGEE. In DNA form, the CDR3 reads TGTGCCAGCAGCAGGCCAGGCATCTCCTACGAGCAGTACTTC. Protein sequence: CASSRPGISYEQYF.

This chain joins TRBV7-9 and TRBJ2-5, with D possibly matching TRBD1 (6 bases). This CDR3 contains 12 residues. V was pared by 5 bases and J by 10 bases, with 14 bases between. CDR1 is SEHNR, CDR2 FQNEAQ, per germline (reference sequence). The CDR3 region has the DNA TGTGCCAGCAGCAGGGACCAGGGGATCCAGTACTTC. Translating it yields CASSRDQGIQYF.

The V and J genes are TRBV30 and TRBJ2-7, with D possibly matching TRBD1 (6 bases). V was clipped by 0 bases and J by 7 bases, with 7 bases between them. The CDR3 is 11 amino acids. Germline assignment: CDR1 GTSNPN and CDR2 SVGIG (reference sequence). CDR3 loop: CAWSVGGEQYF. CDR3 bases: TGTGCCTGGAGTGTAGGGGGAGAGCAGTACTTC.

The CDR3 nucleotides are TGTGCCAGCAGCTCAGACAGGGGTAATGGCTACACCTTC. Protein product: CASSSDRGNGYTF. The chain recombines TRBV7-6 with TRBJ1-2; 8 bases are shared with TRBD1. The germline V gene encodes CDR1 SGHVS and CDR2 FNYEAQ. CDR3 size: 13 residues. V lost 4 bases and J lost 6; bases outside the gene matches: 4.

A note on this clone: Other DNA sequences of this sample code for an identical CDR3. The CDR3 sequence: CAWSRGGSTEAFF. The CDR3 DNA is TGTGCCTGGAGTAGGGGGGGGAGCACGGAAGCTTTCTTT. The chain recombines TRBV30 with TRBJ1-1; maybe TRBD1 (6 bases). Trimming shortened V by 2 bases and J by 8 bases, and 15 bases separated the two germline ends. This CDR3 region has 13 residues. In germline, CDR1 is GTSNPN, CDR2 SVGIG (reference sequence).

The chain joins TRBV9 to TRBJ2-2, with TRBD1 identical over 7 bases. The CDR3 spans 15 residues. The V gene end was trimmed by 7 bases and the J gene end by 0 bases; junction bases not matched to a gene: 6. Germline CDR1 is SGDLS and CDR2 is YYNGEE. The CDR3 protein is CASGRGTANTGELFF. In DNA, the CDR3 is TGTGCCAGCGGTCGTGGGACAGCGAACACCGGGGAGCTGTTTTTT.

J is TRBJ1-2 and V is TRBV6-5; 11 bases are a match to TRBD1. CDR3 length: 15 residues. Germline loops: CDR1 MNHEY, CDR2 SVGAGI. The J segment lost 8 bases and the V segment lost 0 bases, leaving 5 bases of the junction unmatched. Here the CDR3 DNA reads TGTGCCAGCAGTTACTCGTCCGGGACAGGGGGAGGCTACACCTTC. Its protein is CASSYSSGTGGGYTF.

The chain couples TRBV9 to TRBJ2-1; 8 bases agree with TRBD2. Germline V gives CDR1 SGDLS, CDR2 YYNGEE. CDR3 length: 16 residues. J lost 0 bases, V lost 2 bases, and 4 bases had no gene match. The CDR3 protein is CASSVLLAASYNEQFF. The CDR3 DNA is TGTGCCAGCAGCGTGTTACTAGCGGCCTCCTACAATGAGCAGTTCTTC.

The J gene is TRBJ2-7, the V gene TRBV6-1, with a tentative D call TRBD2 (6 bases). The CDR3 totals 13 residues. CDR1 and CDR2 (germline): MNHNS, SASEGT. Trimming stripped 8 bases from V and 3 bases from J, with 14 bases between. This CDR3 reads CASVRDWFYEQYF. The CDR3 DNA reads TGTGCCAGCGTCCGGGACTGGTTCTACGAGCAGTACTTC.

The chain recombines TRBV4-3 with TRBJ2-1; TRBD2 matches at 11 bases. Germline V gives CDR1 LGHNA, CDR2 YSLEER. CDR3 length: 16 residues. V gave up 4 bases and J gave up 2 bases; unmatched junction bases: 4. CDR3 nucleotides: TGCGCCAGCAGCCCAACTAGCGGGAGTGCCTACAATGAGCAGTTCTTC. Amino acid sequence: CASSPTSGSAYNEQFF.

This chain connects TRBV28 to TRBJ2-3, with 8 bases aligning to TRBD1. Germline V gives CDR1 MDHEN, CDR2 SYDVKM. The CDR3 totals 14 residues. The V and J ends lost 7 bases and 3 bases, in that order; junction bases with no gene match: 6. Written as DNA, the CDR3 is TGTGCCAGCACTACGGACAGGGAAACAGATACGCAGTATTTT. Its protein product is CASTTDRETDTQYF.

Note on this clone: One end of the junction varies from germline; a read error may be responsible. The rearrangement uses TRBV7-7 and TRBJ2-2, with 11 bases aligning to TRBD2. The CDR3 length is 17 residues. CDR1 and CDR2 from the germline V gene are SSHAT and FNYEAQ (reference sequence). The CDR3 loop reads CASSPLSGRVNTGELFF. The CDR3 DNA follows: TGTGCTAGCAGCCCCCTTAGCGGGAGGGTGAACACCGGGGAGCTGTTTTTT.

The chain joins TRBV27 to TRBJ2-3; TRBD2 matches at 10 bases. J lost 0 bases, V lost 4 bases, and 7 bases had no gene match. The CDR3 has 17 amino acids. Germline V gives CDR1 MNHEY, CDR2 SMNVEV (reference sequence). CDR3 protein: CASSSITSGKSTDTQYF. The CDR3 nucleotides read TGTGCCAGCAGTTCCATCACTAGCGGGAAAAGCACAGATACGCAGTATTTT.

This chain joins TRBV2 and TRBJ1-2; 7 positions match TRBD1. V trimming: 2 bases; J trimming: 6 bases; junction bases outside the gene matches: 3. Per germline, CDR1 SNHLY and CDR2 FYNNEI. The CDR3 has 13 amino acids. As DNA, the CDR3 is TGTGCCAGCAGTGAAACAGGGGAAAATGGCTACACCTTC. Translating it yields CASSETGENGYTF.

The chain combines TRBV28 with TRBJ1-1, with 8 positions matching TRBD1. The CDR3 is made up of 18 amino acids. The V segment lost 3 bases and the J segment 1 base; nucleotides outside the gene matches: 13. The germline gives CDR1 MDHEN, CDR2 SYDVKM. The chain's CDR3 is CASSFSHSWGTGNTEAFF. DNA of the CDR3: TGTGCCAGCAGTTTTAGTCATTCTTGGGGGACAGGGAACACTGAAGCTTTCTTT.